This passage covers 24 T cell receptor beta chains from one sample sequenced in a study of breast tumors, draining lymph nodes, adjacent tissues. From the multiplex PCR reads, TCRdb called clonotypes with MiXCR, one entry per CDR3 protein. Of over 200,000 distinct CDR3 sequences in the sample, under 40% are singletons; the top ten hold 3% to 4%. Breast cancer patients provided tissue from their axillary draining lymph nodes. The sample comprised axillary lymph node tissue. The source of these receptors is a female donor with breast cancer. Some clones in this sample may be carry-over from other donors' samples.

This clonotype was seen a few times. This sequence joins TRBV3-1 and TRBJ1-5, with D perhaps matching TRBD1 (5 bases). The CDR3 loop spans 15 amino acids. The germline gives CDR1 LGHDT, CDR2 YNNKEL (reference sequence). V lost 5 bases, J lost 9 bases, and 20 bases lay in between. The CDR3 here is CASSGPTVKGGPQHF. DNA for the CDR3: TGTGCCAGCAGCGGGCCGACAGTTAAAGGTGGGCCCCAGCATTTT.

The V and J genes are TRBV2 and TRBJ1-6, with D perhaps TRBD1 (5 bases). Between the trimmed V and J ends, which lost 6 bases and 0 bases, there was a span of 12 bases. Germline V lookup: CDR1 SNHLY, CDR2 FYNNEI. CDR3 length: 16 residues. The CDR3 DNA reads as TGTGCCAGCAGGACCGGGACTAGCTCCTATAATTCACCCCTCCACTTT. This gives the protein CASRTGTSSYNSPLHF.

This clonotype was counted at least ten times. The rearrangement uses TRBV5-1 and TRBJ2-4; 11 nucleotides agree with TRBD1. Looked up from germline, CDR1 is SGHRS and CDR2 is YFSETQ. The CDR3 loop spans 15 amino acids. The V segment lost 4 bases and the J segment 4 bases; nucleotides outside the gene matches: 4. The CDR3 here is CASSPGQGVKNIQYF. The CDR3 coding sequence is TGCGCCAGCAGCCCGGGACAGGGGGTGAAAAACATTCAGTACTTC.

V is TRBV7-2 and J is TRBJ2-3; 7 nucleotides line up with TRBD1. Germline CDR1 SGHTA, CDR2 FQGNSA. This CDR3 spans 17 amino acids. V dropped 1 base and J dropped 5; count of bases not matched to a gene: 12. The DNA for the CDR3 is TGTGCCAGCAGCTTAGGTCAGGGGGTCTCGAACGGAGATACGCAGTATTTT. Its translation: CASSLGQGVSNGDTQYF.

This clonotype has ten or more counts. The CDR3 DNA is TGTGCCAGCAGCTTAGCCCCTAACGGGGGAAACACCATATATTTT. It codes for CASSLAPNGGNTIYF. The V and J genes are TRBV11-2 and TRBJ1-3; D unclear. Between the trimmed V and J ends, which lost 1 base and 4 bases, there was a span of 11 bases. Germline values: CDR1 SGHAT, CDR2 FQNNGV. CDR3 length: 15 residues.

The genes are TRBV4-1 and TRBJ2-1; possible D gene TRBD1, 5 bases. The CDR3 is 17 amino acids. Germline V gene data show CDR1 as MGHRA and CDR2 as YSYEKL. V was clipped by 2 bases and J by 2 bases, with 16 bases between them. The CDR3: CASSQPPLGRAYNEQFF. The CDR3 bases are TGCGCCAGCAGCCAACCACCCCTGGGCAGGGCCTACAATGAGCAGTTCTTC.

This clonotype was counted many times. The rearrangement joins TRBV9 to TRBJ1-5; D gene uncertain. Germline V CDR1 and CDR2: SGDLS, YYNGEE. Trimming removed 0 bases at V and 1 base at J, with 8 bases between. This CDR3 spans 15 amino acids. The chain's CDR3 is CASSVEGQSNQPQHF. The DNA of the CDR3 is TGTGCCAGCAGCGTAGAAGGGCAGAGCAATCAGCCCCAGCATTTT. Full variable domain (remainder filled in from reference TRBV9 and TRBJ1-5): DSGVTQTPKHLITATGQRVTLRCSPRSGDLSVYWYQQSLDQGLQFLIQYYNGEERAKGNILERFSAQQFPDLHSELNLSSLELGDSALYFCASSVEGQSNQPQHFGDGTRLSIL.

The rearrangement uses TRBV5-8 and TRBJ1-2; D gene unclear. Trimming took off 5 bases at V and 0 bases at J, with 11 bases between the two ends. This CDR3 has 14 residues. Per germline, CDR1 SGHTS and CDR2 YDEGEE. The CDR3 region is CASSSGSTNYGYTF. In DNA, the CDR3 is TGTGCCAGCAGTAGCGGGAGCACTAACTATGGCTACACCTTC.

This clonotype was seen at least ten times. V is TRBV7-2 and J is TRBJ2-5, with a tentative D call TRBD2 (6 bases). V was clipped by 1 base and J by 1 base, with 13 bases between them. CDR3 length equals 16 residues. Per the germline V gene, CDR1 is SGHTA and CDR2 is FQGNSA. CDR3 DNA sequence: TGTGCCAGCAGCTTAGGTCTAGCGAGATCCCAAGAGACCCAGTACTTC. Its translation is CASSLGLARSQETQYF.

A few counts support this clonotype. The V and J genes are TRBV28 and TRBJ1-2; D unclear. Germline V gene data show CDR1 as MDHEN and CDR2 as SYDVKM. This CDR3 is 13 amino acids long. V lost 0 bases and J lost 4, with 6 bases in between. The DNA for the CDR3 is TGTGCCAGCAGTTTATGGGGGAGCTATGGCTACACCTTC. Encoded protein: CASSLWGSYGYTF.

In this sample, this clonotype turned up many times. The gene calls are TRBV6-1 and TRBJ1-3; TRBD1 is a possible D gene (6 bases). V lost 5 bases and J lost 4, with 12 bases in between. Germline V gene sequence: CDR1 MNHNS, CDR2 SASEGT. This CDR3 is 14 amino acids long. CDR3 amino acids: CASSPGDIGNTIYF. The CDR3, as DNA: TGTGCCAGCAGTCCAGGGGATATCGGAAACACCATATATTTT.

This clonotype was observed a few times. This rearrangement joins TRBV19 to TRBJ2-1; 7 nucleotides agree with TRBD1. Germline loops: CDR1 LNHDA, CDR2 SQIVND (reference sequence). CDR3 length: 17 amino acids. V lost 5 bases, J lost 6 bases, and 16 bases stayed unmatched. The CDR3 bases are TGTGCCAGTAGTCTTGCTAACAAGGGGGCGTGGGGCAATGAGCAGTTCTTC. This encodes CASSLANKGAWGNEQFF.

This clonotype was detected ten times or more. As DNA, the CDR3 is TGCAGTGCTAGAACAGGGAGCACAGATACGCAGTATTTT. Translation: CSARTGSTDTQYF. This chain links TRBV20-1 with TRBJ2-3; D possibly corresponds to TRBD1 (6 bases). The CDR3 sequence is 13 residues long. The germline gives CDR1 DFQATT, CDR2 SNEGSKA (reference sequence). V lost 2 bases and J 0 bases, leaving 6 bases between the germline ends.

This clonotype turned up a few times. Sequence at one end of the junction differs from germline and may be a read error. The chain uses TRBV20-1 and TRBJ2-5, with TRBD2 matching over 9 bases. This CDR3 comprises 11 residues. Germline V gene lookup returns CDR1 DFQATT and CDR2 SNEGSKA (reference sequence). CDR3 nucleotide sequence: TGCTCTAGCGGGGCTAAAGAGACCCAGTCCTTC. Encoded protein: CSSGAKETQSF.

This clonotype has ten or more counts. V gene TRBV12-5 combines with J gene TRBJ1-2, with no clear D. Germline V CDR1 and CDR2: LGHNT, FRNRAP. Trimming cost V 3 bases and J 6 bases, with 17 bases left between them. The CDR3 is made up of 15 amino acids. The CDR3 DNA sequence: TGTGCTAGTGGTTTCCCTGACCGTGACCTTCATGGCTACACCTTC. Translated, it gives CASGFPDRDLHGYTF.

This clonotype was observed at least ten times. This chain connects TRBV20-1 to TRBJ1-2, with D possibly matching TRBD1 (5 bases). V was cut by 4 bases and J by 4 bases, with 19 bases left in between. CDR1 and CDR2 (germline): DFQATT, SNEGSKA (reference sequence). The CDR3 is 15 residues long. The CDR3 DNA reads as TGCAGTGCTATCCAGGGACCCGGGCTTAGCTATGGCTACACCTTC. Amino acids: CSAIQGPGLSYGYTF.

This clonotype has ten or more counts. This chain joins TRBV10-2 and TRBJ1-5; D gene ambiguous. The length of the CDR3 is 14 residues. Germline-derived CDR1 and CDR2 are WSHSY and SAAADI. The V end lost 6 bases, the J end lost 2 bases, and 11 bases lay between the germline ends. CDR3 coding DNA: TGCGCCAGCAGCCCCGGGAGGGGCAATCAGCCCCAGCATTTT. Protein sequence: CASSPGRGNQPQHF.

This clonotype has more than one count but fewer than ten. CDR3 loop: CASSLYRGLDTQYF. CDR3 in DNA: TGTGCCAGCAGTTTATACAGGGGGCTAGATACGCAGTATTTT. The chain links TRBV28 to TRBJ2-3, with 9 positions matching TRBD1. Losses at the gene ends were 1 base for V and 5 bases for J; bases not matched to a gene: 1. Germline V gene sequence: CDR1 MDHEN, CDR2 SYDVKM. The CDR3 totals 14 residues.

This clonotype showed up just a few times. J is TRBJ2-1 and V is TRBV18; D is possibly TRBD1 or TRBD2 (5 bases each). Germline CDR1 KGHSH, CDR2 LQKENI. V dropped 0 bases and J dropped 8 bases, with 14 bases sitting between them. The CDR3 extends over 15 amino acids. The CDR3 spells CASSPPVGVVDEQFF. CDR3 DNA sequence: TGTGCCAGCTCACCACCGGTGGGGGTCGTCGATGAGCAGTTCTTC.

This clonotype has a count of ten or more. This chain uses TRBV19 with TRBJ2-2; 8 nucleotides align to TRBD1. This CDR3 comprises 15 residues. The junction had 6 bases not matched to a gene; V was cut back by 5 bases and J by 4 bases. The germline V gene has CDR1 LNHDA and CDR2 SQIVND (reference sequence). CDR3 residues: CASSPRQGITGELFF. CDR3 bases: TGTGCCAGTAGTCCGAGACAGGGGATCACCGGGGAGCTGTTTTTT.

This clonotype was counted many times. J is TRBJ2-7 and V is TRBV12-3 or TRBV12-4; D unclear. The germline V and J ends were trimmed by 6 bases and 1 base, with 19 bases remaining between them. The CDR3 runs to 16 residues. The DNA for the CDR3 is TGTGCCAGCAGCCGAGGCGACCGAGCCTGGTCCTACGAGCAGTACTTC. Translation: CASSRGDRAWSYEQYF.

This clonotype was picked up many times. V usage is TRBV2 and J usage is TRBJ2-4, with 15 bases identical to TRBD2. CDR1 and CDR2 (germline): SNHLY, FYNNEI. The trim removed 6 bases at V and 8 bases at J, leaving 5 bases unmatched. The CDR3 totals 15 residues. CDR3 coding DNA: TGTGCCAGCAGGAAGGGACTAGCGGGAGGCGACATTCAGTACTTC. The encoded protein is CASRKGLAGGDIQYF.

The rearrangement uses TRBV6-2 or TRBV6-3 and TRBJ2-2; D is perhaps TRBD2 (6 bases). There are 14 residues in the CDR3. V lost 6 bases and J lost 7, with 15 bases in between. Germline CDR1 and CDR2: MNHEY and SVGEGT. This CDR3 is CASRHGGEVGELFF. The CDR3 nucleotides read TGTGCCAGCAGACACGGGGGTGAGGTCGGGGAGCTGTTTTTT.

For this clonotype: Compared with germline, one end of the junction differs, possibly owing to a read error. In nucleotides, the CDR3 is TGTGCCAGCAGCTTGGATGGGTCCAGGGGAGGGAATCAACCCCAGCATTTT. Amino acids: CASSLDGSRGGNQPQHF. This sequence joins TRBV7-2 and TRBJ1-5; possible D gene TRBD1, 6 bases. The CDR3 has 17 amino acids. Germline V gene sequence: CDR1 SGHTA, CDR2 FQGNSA. The full variable domain, rest sourced from reference TRBV7-2 and TRBJ1-5, is GAGVSQSPSNKVTEKGKDVELRCDPISGHTALYWYRQSLGQGLEFLIYFQGNSAPDKSGLPSDRFSAERTGGSVSTLTIQRTQQEDSAVYLCASSLDGSRGGNQPQHFGDGTRLSIL.